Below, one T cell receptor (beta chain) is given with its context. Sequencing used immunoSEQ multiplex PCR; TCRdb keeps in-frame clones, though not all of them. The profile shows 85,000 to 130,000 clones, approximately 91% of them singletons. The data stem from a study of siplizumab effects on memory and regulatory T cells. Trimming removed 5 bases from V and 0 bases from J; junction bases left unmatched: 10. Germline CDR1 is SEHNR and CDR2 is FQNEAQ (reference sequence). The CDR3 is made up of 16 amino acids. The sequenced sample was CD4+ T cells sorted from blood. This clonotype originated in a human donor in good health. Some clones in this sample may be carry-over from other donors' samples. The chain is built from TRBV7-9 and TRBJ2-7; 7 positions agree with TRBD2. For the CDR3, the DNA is TGTGCCAGCAGCCAAACTGTGCGGGGGTCCTCCTACGAGCAGTACTTC. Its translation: CASSQTVRGSSYEQYF.